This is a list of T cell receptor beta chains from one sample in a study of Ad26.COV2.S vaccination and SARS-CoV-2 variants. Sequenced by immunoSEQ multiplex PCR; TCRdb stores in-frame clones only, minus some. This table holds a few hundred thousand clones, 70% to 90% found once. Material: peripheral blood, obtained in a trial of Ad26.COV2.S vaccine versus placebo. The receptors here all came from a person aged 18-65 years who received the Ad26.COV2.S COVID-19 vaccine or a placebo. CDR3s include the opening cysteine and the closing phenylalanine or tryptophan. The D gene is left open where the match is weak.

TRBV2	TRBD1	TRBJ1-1	CAGTGDVDGAFF
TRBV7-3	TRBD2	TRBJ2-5	CASRSGERETQYF
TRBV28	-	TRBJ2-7	CASTGPGSAYEQYF
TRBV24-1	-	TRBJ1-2	CATKRARLCPHNYGYTF
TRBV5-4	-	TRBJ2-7	CASSLTGSYEQYF
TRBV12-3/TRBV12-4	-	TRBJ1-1	CASTLTGRGEAFF
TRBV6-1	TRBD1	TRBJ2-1	CASSEEQGAYNEQFF
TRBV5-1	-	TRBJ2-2	CASSLSSYTGELFF
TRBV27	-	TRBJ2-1	CASKGWQNDEQFF
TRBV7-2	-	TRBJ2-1	CASSTKLRSSYNEQFF
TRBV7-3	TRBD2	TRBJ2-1	CASSPYATSGNEQFF
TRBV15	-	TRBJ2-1	CATSRGVSGAYNEQFF
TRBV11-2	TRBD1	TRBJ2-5	CASSLGDRDRETQYF
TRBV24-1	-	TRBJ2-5	CATSARGTAQETQYF
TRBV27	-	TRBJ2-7	CASSLGARGEQYF
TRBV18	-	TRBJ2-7	CASSPPDGGYEQYF
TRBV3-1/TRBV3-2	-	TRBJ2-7	CASSRGRASYEQYF
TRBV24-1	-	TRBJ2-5	CATSHRVSFQETQYF
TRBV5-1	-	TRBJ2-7	CASSQGPIAYEQYF
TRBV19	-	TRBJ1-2	CATHRGRGVNYGYTF
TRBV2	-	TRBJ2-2	CASSGWGTGELFF
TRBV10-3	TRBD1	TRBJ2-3	CAIGEGGRSTDTQYF
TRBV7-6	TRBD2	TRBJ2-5	CASSLGAGGTTQYF
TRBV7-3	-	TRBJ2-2	CASSLGSSNTGELFF
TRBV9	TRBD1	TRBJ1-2	CASGQGYGYTF
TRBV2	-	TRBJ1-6	CASRIPSLENSPLHF
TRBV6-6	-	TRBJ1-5	CASNPGGPNQPQHF
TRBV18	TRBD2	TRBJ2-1	CASSYGTSDYNEQFF
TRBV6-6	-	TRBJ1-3	CASSAPGSGNTIYF
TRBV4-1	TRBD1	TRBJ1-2	CASSQQGAGYGYTF
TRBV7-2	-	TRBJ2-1	CASSVEGIYNEQFF
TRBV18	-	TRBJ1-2	CASSPQTGYGYTF
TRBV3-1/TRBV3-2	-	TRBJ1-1	CASSQVPGSTEAFF
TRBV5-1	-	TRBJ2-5	CASSFQEETQYF
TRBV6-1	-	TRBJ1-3	CASSDRNRLGNTIYF
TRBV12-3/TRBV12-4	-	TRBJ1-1	CASSKAFF
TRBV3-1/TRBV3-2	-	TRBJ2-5	CASSQTVGRETQYF
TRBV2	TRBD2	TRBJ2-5	CASSEEAGGPGTQYF
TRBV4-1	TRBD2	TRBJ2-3	CASSPPRSGRAHTQYF
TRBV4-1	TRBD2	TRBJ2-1	CASSQGSKSGGSNEQFF
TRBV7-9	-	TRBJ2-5	CASSLGGEETQYF
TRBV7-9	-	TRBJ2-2	CASRLDTANTGELFF
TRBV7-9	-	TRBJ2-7	CASSLKGSYEQYF
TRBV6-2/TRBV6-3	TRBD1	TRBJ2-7	CASSYSGQGVGEQYF
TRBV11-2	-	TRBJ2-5	CASTRMGHQETQYF
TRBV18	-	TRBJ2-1	CASSTRETYNEQFF
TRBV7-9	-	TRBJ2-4	CASSFFSAKNIQYF
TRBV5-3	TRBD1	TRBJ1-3	CARSLGQGPSGNTIYF
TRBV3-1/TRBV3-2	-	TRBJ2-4	CASSHLNIQYF
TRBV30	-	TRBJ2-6	CAWSVKGLPAGANVLTF
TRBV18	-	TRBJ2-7	CASSPGPGTFPSFSYEQYF
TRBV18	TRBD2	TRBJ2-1	CASSPSGGINEQFF
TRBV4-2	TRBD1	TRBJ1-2	CASSQAVSGTVYGYTF
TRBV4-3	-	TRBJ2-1	CASSQQGLLYNEQFF
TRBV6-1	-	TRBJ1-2	CASSEEGYSGYGYTF
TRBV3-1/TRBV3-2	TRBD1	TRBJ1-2	CASSQRTGDLYGYTF
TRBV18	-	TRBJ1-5	CASSDSSNQPQHF
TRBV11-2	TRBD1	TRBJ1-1	CASSPTGLNTEAFF